What follows describes a single TCR beta chain. This receptor's antigen is unknown. Base qualities are missing; no much larger clone stands one base away. Compared with germline, V lacks 1 base and J lacks 2 bases; bases without a gene match: 3. Via the germline V gene (reference sequence), CDR1 is SGHNT and CDR2 YYREEE. From the cysteine up to the phenylalanine, the CDR3 has a length of 16 residues. The DNA shown is the 48-base CDR3, in frame from base 1. Moderately to severely active disease, a Clinical Activity Score of at least 3, a NOSPECS grade of at least 4, and a duration under 3 months were present in ophthalmopathy patients. Exclusion was applied to patients with uncontrolled infections, other autoimmune diseases, pregnancy or lactation. Diagnoses were established on the basis of clinical symptoms, serum thyroxine and TRAb, thyroid ultrasound, and orbital computed tomography. PBMCs were separated from approximately 9.9 ml of fresh peripheral blood using Ficoll-Paque density gradient centrifugation. Trizol reagent was used to extract total RNA, and RNA quality was then checked on an Agilent 2100 Bioanalyzer.

These data originate in a study of T cells in Graves' hyperthyroidism and ophthalmopathy (dated by TCRdb to between 2019 and 2020). As for the study more broadly: Peripheral blood samples were taken at initial diagnosis, before any treatment was given. Thyroid tissue and blood T-cell repertoires from about 6 Graves' hyperthyroidism patients were also compared in the study. Prospective prediction of ophthalmopathy was tested in an independent validation cohort of fewer than 20 hyperthyroidism patients and approximately 17 patients who later progressed to ophthalmopathy. The paper describes TCR Vbeta CDR3 sequencing of fewer than 150 peripheral blood samples, made up of about 40 ophthalmopathy patients, around 78 hyperthyroidism patients and 17 progressor patients. The 100 discovery patients were randomly split 7:3 into training and test sets. TCR V-J signatures able to tell the groups apart were searched for in a discovery cohort of some 100 patients, of whom 43 had Graves' ophthalmopathy and around 57 had stable Graves' hyperthyroidism. After blood sampling, hyperthyroidism patients were treated with methimazole at a starting dose of 30 mg daily, and ophthalmopathy patients were treated with high-dose intravenous methylprednisolone. Broader findings and caveats from the paper: Sample size was not statistically predetermined, and investigators were not blinded to group allocation. Ophthalmopathy was separated from stable hyperthyroidism by a 13 V-J signature model, with over 85% sensitivity and 81% to 82% specificity obtained in cross-validation and 80%/75% obtained in testing. During validation, the model predicted progression to ophthalmopathy a median of approximately 6 months ahead of onset, with approximately 71% sensitivity and 72.22% specificity. Most expanded thyroid clonotypes (frequency above 0.001) were also detected in blood, suggesting blood repertoires may reflect thyroid immune responses.

Amplification of TCR beta CDR3 regions was carried out from RNA transcripts. For the first round of RT-PCR on the TCR CDR3, the HTBI primer set was used together with the Qiagen OneStep RT-PCR kit. Libraries were constructed in a second round of multiplex PCR, after which size selection and purification were carried out. Paired-end sequencing of the libraries was performed with 100 bp reads on an Illumina HiSeq2000. Per the authors' processing: Raw data were processed with SOAPnuke, discarding reads with adapters, uncalled bases, mean Phred below 15, or no exact constant-primer or identifier match. High-quality paired reads were merged with COPE v1.2.5, and unique nucleotide sequences were defined as clonotypes. MiTCR v1.1 was used to align clonotypes to the IMGT TRBV, TRBD and TRBJ reference segments. The analysis included only V-J combinations with a frequency above 0.0001, which together covered about 99% of the repertoires. The TCS score was defined as the ratio of F50 (clonal expansion) to E x V (chaos), calculated using BLOSUM62-based TCRdist between CDR3 peptides within each V-J. Welch's t-statistics and random forest reduced some 510 V-J features to 13, which were used in a naive Bayes classifier (R e1071). TCRdb passed the public sequencing reads through fastp at Q25 and MiXCR, retaining productive beta sequences. CDR3 protein sequences are deduplicated, and each keeps its most common genes and DNA. TCRdb's processing, not the authors' own work, is the source of the V and J calls. The sample table holds about 380,000 distinct CDR3 sequences, of which about 18% were seen once. The top ten constitute roughly two fifths of the sample.

Recombination connected TRBV5-4 to TRBJ2-3; 11 bases in the middle match TRBD2. Sequencing used blood. The receptor was isolated from a man between 18 and 29 years old with Graves' ophthalmopathy. The nucleotide sequence reads TGTGCCAGCAGCTTGCGTAGCGGGGGGGCCACAGATACGCAGTATTTT. Translated, it reads CASSLRSGGATDTQYF.